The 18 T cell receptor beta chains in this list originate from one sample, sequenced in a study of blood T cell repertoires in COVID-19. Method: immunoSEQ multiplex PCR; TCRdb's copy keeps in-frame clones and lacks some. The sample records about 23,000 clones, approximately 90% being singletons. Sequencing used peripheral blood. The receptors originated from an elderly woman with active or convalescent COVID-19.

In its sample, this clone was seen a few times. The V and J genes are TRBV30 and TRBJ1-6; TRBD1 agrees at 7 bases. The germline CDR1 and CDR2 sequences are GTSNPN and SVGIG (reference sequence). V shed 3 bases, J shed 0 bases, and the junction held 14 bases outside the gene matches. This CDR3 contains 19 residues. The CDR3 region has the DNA TGTGCCTGGAGCGAATCCACCCCGGGACAGAGCTCCTATAATTCACCCCTCCACTTT. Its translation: CAWSESTPGQSSYNSPLHF.

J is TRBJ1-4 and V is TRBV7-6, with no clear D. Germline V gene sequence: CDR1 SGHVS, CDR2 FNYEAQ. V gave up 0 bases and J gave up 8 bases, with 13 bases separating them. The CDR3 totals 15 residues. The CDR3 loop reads CASSLATGYGEKLFF. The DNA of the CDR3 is TGTGCCAGCAGCTTAGCGACTGGGTATGGCGAAAAACTGTTTTTT.

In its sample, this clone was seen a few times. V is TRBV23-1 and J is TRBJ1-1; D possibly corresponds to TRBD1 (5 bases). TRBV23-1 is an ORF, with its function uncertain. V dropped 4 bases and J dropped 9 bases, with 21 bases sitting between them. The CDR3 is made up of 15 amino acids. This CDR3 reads CASSPGHLVPGKAFF. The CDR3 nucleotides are TGCGCCAGCAGTCCAGGACATTTGGTACCCGGAAAAGCTTTCTTT.

The CDR3 DNA reads as TGTGCCAGTAGTGACAGGACAGCCTCTGGGGCCAACGTCCTGACTTTC. Encoded protein: CASSDRTASGANVLTF. The chain uses TRBV19 and TRBJ2-6; maybe TRBD1 (6 bases). This CDR3 is built from 16 residues. Germline lookup yields CDR1 LNHDA and CDR2 SQIVND (reference sequence). Between the trimmed V and J ends, which lost 5 bases and 0 bases, there was a span of 11 bases.

The CDR3 protein is CASSFPRMATEAFF. The DNA of the CDR3 is TGTGCCAGCAGCTTTCCCAGGATGGCCACTGAAGCTTTCTTT. The V and J genes are TRBV5-6 and TRBJ1-1; D is undetermined. This CDR3 has 14 amino acids. V was pared by 2 bases and J by 4 bases, with 12 bases between. The germline V gene has CDR1 SGHDT and CDR2 YYEEEE. The full variable domain, in which reference TRBV5-6 and TRBJ1-1 provide the parts outside the CDR3, is DAGVTQSPTHLIKTRGQQVTLRCSPKSGHDTVSWYQQALGQGPQFIFQYYEEEERQRGNFPDRFSGHQFPNYSSELNVNALLLGDSALYLCASSFPRMATEAFFGQGTRLTVV.

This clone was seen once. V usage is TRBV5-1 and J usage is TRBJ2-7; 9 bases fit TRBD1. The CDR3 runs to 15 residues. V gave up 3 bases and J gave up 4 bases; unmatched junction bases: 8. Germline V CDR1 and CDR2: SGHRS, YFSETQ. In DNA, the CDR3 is TGCGCCAGCAGCTCTACCGGGACAGGGCTTTACGAGCAGTACTTC. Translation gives CASSSTGTGLYEQYF.

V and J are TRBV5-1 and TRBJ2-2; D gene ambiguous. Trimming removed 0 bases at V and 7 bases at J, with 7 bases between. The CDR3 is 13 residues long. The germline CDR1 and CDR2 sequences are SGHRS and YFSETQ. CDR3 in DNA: TGCGCCAGCAGCTTGGGAGGCAGCGGGGAGCTGTTTTTT. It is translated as CASSLGGSGELFF.

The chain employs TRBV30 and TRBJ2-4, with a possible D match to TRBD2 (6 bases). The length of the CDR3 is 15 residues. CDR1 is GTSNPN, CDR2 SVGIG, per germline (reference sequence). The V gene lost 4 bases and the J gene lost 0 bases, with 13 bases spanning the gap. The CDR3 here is CAWNPAGLAKNIQYF. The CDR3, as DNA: TGTGCCTGGAATCCCGCGGGGCTAGCCAAAAACATTCAGTACTTC.

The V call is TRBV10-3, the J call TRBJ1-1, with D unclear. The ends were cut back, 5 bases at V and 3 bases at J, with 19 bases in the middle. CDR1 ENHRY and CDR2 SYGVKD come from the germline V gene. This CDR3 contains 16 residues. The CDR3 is CAISSRDGSWDTEAFF. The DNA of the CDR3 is TGTGCCATCAGTTCAAGAGACGGGTCCTGGGACACTGAAGCTTTCTTT.

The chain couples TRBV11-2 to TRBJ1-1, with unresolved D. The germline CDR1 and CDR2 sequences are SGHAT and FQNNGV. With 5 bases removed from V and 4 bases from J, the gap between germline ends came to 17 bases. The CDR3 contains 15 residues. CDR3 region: CASSLSGGFGTEAFF. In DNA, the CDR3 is TGTGCCAGCAGCCTCTCGGGTGGTTTTGGCACTGAAGCTTTCTTT.

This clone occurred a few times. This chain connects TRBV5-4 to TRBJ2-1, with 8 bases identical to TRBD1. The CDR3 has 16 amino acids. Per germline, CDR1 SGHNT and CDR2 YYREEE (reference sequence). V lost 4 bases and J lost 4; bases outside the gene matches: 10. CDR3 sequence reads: CASSLAAGGEYNEQFF. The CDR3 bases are TGTGCCAGCAGCCTAGCCGCAGGGGGCGAGTACAATGAGCAGTTCTTC.

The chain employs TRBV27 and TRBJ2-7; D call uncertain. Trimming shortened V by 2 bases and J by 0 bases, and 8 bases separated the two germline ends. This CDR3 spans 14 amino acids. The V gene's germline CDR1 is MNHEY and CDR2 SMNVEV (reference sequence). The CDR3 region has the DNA TGTGCCAGCAGTTTACGGCAGGCCTCCTACGAGCAGTACTTC. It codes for CASSLRQASYEQYF.

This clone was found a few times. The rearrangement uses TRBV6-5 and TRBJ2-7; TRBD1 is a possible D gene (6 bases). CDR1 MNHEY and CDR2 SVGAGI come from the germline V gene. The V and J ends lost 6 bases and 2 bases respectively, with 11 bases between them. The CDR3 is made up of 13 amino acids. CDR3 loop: CASSRRQAYEQYF. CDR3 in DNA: TGTGCCAGCAGCCGAAGACAGGCCTACGAGCAGTACTTC.

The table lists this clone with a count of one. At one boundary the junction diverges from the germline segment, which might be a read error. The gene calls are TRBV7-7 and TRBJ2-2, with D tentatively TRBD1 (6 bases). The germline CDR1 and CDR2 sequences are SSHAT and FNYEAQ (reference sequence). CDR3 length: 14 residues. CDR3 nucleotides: TGTGCTAGCAGCTTAGAACAGGGTACCGGGGAGCTGTTTTTT. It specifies CASSLEQGTGELFF. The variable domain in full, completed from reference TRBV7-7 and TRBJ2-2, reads GAGVSQSPRYKVTKRGQDVTLRCDPISSHATLYWYQQALGQGPEFLTYFNYEAQPDKSGLPSDRFSAERPEGSISTLTIQRTEQRDSAMYRCASSLEQGTGELFFGEGSRLTVL.

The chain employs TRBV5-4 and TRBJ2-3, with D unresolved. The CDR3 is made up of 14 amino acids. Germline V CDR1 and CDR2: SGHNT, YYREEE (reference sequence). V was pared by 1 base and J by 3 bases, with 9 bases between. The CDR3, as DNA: TGTGCCAGCAGCTTGCCCTCAGTGACAGATACGCAGTATTTT. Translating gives CASSLPSVTDTQYF.

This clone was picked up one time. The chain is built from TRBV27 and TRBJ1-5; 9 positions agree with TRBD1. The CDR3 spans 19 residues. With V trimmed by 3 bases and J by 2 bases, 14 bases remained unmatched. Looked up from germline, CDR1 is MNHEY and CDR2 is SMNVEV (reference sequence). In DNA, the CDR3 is TGTGCCAGCAGTTTGAGGGGACAGGGCCTTAAGTATGGCAATCAGCCCCAGCATTTT. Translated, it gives CASSLRGQGLKYGNQPQHF.

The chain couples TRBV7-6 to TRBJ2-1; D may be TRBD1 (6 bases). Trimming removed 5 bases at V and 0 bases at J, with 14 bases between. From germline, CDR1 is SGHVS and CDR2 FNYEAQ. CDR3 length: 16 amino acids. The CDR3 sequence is CASSIPGQASYNEQFF. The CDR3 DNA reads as TGTGCCAGCAGCATACCGGGACAAGCCTCCTACAATGAGCAGTTCTTC.

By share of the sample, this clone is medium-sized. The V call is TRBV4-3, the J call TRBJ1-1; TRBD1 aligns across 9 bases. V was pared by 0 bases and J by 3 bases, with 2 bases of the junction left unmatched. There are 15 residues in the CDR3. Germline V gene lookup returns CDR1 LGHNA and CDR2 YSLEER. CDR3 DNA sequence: TGCGCCAGCAGCCAAGACACAGGGGGCTACACTGAAGCTTTCTTT. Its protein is CASSQDTGGYTEAFF.